What follows are 5 T cell receptor beta chains derived from one specimen sequenced in a study of tumor and adjacent non-tumor tissue in lung cancer. RNA was extracted from bulk tissue without any cell sorting. Three rounds of nested PCR, following a modified ARM-PCR protocol, produced the TCRbeta library. TCRdb reanalysed the multiplex PCR reads using MiXCR and keeps one entry per CDR3 protein. The data show 55,000 to 70,000 distinct CDR3 sequences, with almost 60% seen just once and around 20% held by the top ten. Sample: lung tumor tissue. The receptors were gathered from a man in his fifties or sixties with non-small cell lung cancer.

On this clonotype: Given a much more abundant clone one base away, this may be a read error. This chain uses TRBV6-2 or TRBV6-3 with TRBJ2-2; TRBD2 aligns across 9 bases. The CDR3 is 14 amino acids. Germline V CDR1 and CDR2: MNHEY, SVGEGT. The V segment lost 7 bases and the J segment 9 bases; nucleotides outside the gene matches: 9. CDR3 in amino acids: CASKGLAPTRELFF. In DNA, the CDR3 is TGTGCCAGCAAAGGACTAGCGCCTACCAGGGAGCTGTTTTTT.

About this clonotype: The conserved phenylalanine or tryptophan is not found at the CDR3 terminus, so this likely reflects a read error. The genes are TRBV24-1 and TRBJ2-3; 8 bases fit TRBD1. Germline trimming cut 11 bases from V and 5 bases from J; bases unmatched to any gene: 8. The CDR3 is 13 residues long. In germline, CDR1 is KGHDR, CDR2 SFDVKD. The CDR3 region is CAIRQGLLDTQYV. Written as DNA, the CDR3 is TGTGCCATCAGACAGGGGTTACTAGATACGCAGTATGTT.

Comments on this clonotype: Just one base apart from a much larger clone, this may be a read error. The V gene is TRBV7-9, the J gene TRBJ2-2; TRBD2 matches 11 bases. Per germline, CDR1 SEHNR and CDR2 FQNEAQ (reference sequence). With V trimmed by 5 bases and J by 1 base, 3 bases remained unmatched. The CDR3 sequence is 16 residues long. The CDR3: CASSHGLAGNTGELFF. CDR3 sequence (DNA): TGTGCCAGCAGCCATGGACTAGCGGGGAACACCGGGGAGCTGTTTTTT.

At least ten counts were recorded for this clonotype. The chain employs TRBV29-1 and TRBJ2-7, with 11 bases matching TRBD2. The CDR3 extends over 14 amino acids. V shed 5 bases, J shed 1 base, and the junction held 4 bases outside the gene matches. Germline V CDR1 and CDR2: SQVTM, ANQGSEA. CDR3 sequence (DNA): TGCAGCGTTCCCGGGACTAGCGGATCCTACGAGCAGTACTTC. Encoded protein: CSVPGTSGSYEQYF.

Remarks on this clonotype: The final CDR3 position lacks the conserved phenylalanine or tryptophan, pointing to a likely read error. The rearrangement links TRBV13 to TRBJ2-2; no clear D. The CDR3 has 17 amino acids. Germline V gene data show CDR1 as PRHDT and CDR2 as FYEKMQ (reference sequence). CDR3 coding DNA: TGTGCCAGCAGCTTAAGGGAACGGAATACGAATACCGGGGAGCTGTTTCTT. Translated: CASSLRERNTNTGELFL.